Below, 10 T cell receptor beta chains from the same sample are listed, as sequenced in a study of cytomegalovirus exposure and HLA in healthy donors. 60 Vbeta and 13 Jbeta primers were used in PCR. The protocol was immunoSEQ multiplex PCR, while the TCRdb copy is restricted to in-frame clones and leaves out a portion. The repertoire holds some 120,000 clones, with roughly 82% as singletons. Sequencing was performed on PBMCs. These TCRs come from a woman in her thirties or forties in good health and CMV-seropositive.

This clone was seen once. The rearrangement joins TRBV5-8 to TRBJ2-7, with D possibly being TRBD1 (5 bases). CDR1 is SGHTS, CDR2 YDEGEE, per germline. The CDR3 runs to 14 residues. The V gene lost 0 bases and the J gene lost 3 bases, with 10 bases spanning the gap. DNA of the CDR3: TGTGCCAGCAGCTTGGTGACAGCCAGCTACGAGCAGTACTTC. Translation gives CASSLVTASYEQYF.

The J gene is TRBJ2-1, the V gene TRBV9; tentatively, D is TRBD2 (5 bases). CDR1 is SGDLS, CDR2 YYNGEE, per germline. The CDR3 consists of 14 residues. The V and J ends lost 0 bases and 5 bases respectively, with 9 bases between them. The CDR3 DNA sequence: TGTGCCAGCAGCGTAGGTAGCGTTGACAATGAGCAGTTCTTC. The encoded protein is CASSVGSVDNEQFF.

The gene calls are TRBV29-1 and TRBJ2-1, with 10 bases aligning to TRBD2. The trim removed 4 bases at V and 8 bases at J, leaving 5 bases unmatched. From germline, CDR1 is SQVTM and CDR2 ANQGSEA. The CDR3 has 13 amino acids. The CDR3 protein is CSVASGSNYEQFF. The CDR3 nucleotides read TGCAGCGTTGCTAGCGGGAGCAACTATGAGCAGTTCTTC.

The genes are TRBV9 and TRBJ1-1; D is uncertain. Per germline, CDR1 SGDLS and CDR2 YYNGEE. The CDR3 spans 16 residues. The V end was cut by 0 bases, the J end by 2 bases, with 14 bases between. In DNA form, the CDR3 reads TGTGCCAGCAGCGTAGGAGGAGGGAATTCAAACACTGAAGCTTTCTTT. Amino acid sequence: CASSVGGGNSNTEAFF.

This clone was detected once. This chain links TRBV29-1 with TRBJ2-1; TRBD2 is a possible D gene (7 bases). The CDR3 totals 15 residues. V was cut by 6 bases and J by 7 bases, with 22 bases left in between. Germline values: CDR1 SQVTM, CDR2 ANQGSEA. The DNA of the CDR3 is TGCAGCGTCCTAAAGGGGGGAGGGCCGAAGAATGAGCAGTTCTTC. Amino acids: CSVLKGGGPKNEQFF.

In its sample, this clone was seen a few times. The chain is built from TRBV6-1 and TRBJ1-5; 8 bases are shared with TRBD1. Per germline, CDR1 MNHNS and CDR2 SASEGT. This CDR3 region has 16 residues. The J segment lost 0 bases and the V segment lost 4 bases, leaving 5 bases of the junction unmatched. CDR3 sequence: CASSGRTGYSNQPQHF. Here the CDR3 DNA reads TGTGCCAGCAGTGGGAGGACAGGGTATAGCAATCAGCCCCAGCATTTT.

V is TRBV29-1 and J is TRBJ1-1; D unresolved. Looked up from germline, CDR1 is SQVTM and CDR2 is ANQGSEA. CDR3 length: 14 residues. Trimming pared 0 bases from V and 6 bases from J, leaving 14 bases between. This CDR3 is CSVEDLEGYAEAFF. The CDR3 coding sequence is TGCAGCGTTGAAGATCTAGAAGGTTACGCTGAAGCTTTCTTT.

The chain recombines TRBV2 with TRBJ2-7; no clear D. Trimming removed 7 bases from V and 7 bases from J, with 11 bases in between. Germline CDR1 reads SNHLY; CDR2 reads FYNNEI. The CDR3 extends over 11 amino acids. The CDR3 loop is CASTFPGEQYF. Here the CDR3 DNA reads TGTGCCAGCACCTTCCCAGGAGAGCAGTACTTC.

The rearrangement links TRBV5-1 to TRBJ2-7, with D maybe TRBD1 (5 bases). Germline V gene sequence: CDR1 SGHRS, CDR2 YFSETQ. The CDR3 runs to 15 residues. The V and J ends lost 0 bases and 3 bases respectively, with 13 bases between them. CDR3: CASSLAQGVGYEQYF. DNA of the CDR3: TGCGCCAGCAGCTTGGCCCAAGGGGTGGGCTACGAGCAGTACTTC.

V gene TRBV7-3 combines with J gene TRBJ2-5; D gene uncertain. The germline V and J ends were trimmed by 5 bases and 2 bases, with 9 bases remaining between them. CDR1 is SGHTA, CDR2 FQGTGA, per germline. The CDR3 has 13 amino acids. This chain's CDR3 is CASSPSGQETQYF. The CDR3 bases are TGTGCCAGCAGCCCTTCCGGTCAAGAGACCCAGTACTTC.